This TCR beta chain was retrieved from a study of T cells in Graves' hyperthyroidism and ophthalmopathy. Researchers amplified the TCR beta CDR3 regions from RNA transcripts. A first-round RT-PCR of the TCR CDR3 used the HTBI primer set. TCRdb called the multiplex PCR reads again in MiXCR, with one record for every CDR3 protein. The sample shows around 190,000 distinct CDR3 sequences, around 17% of them seen only once. The germline gives CDR1 SGHAT, CDR2 FQNNGV. V dropped 1 base and J dropped 4 bases, with 7 bases sitting between them. This CDR3 has 13 amino acids. The study enrolled patients aged 18 to 65 with newly diagnosed hyperthyroidism of under 2 months' duration. Uncontrolled infection, other autoimmune disease, pregnancy or lactation excluded patients. Fresh 10 ml peripheral blood yielded PBMCs. Study-wide findings and caveats: Most thyroid clonotypes that were expanded above 0.001 also turned up in blood.

In its sample, this clonotype was seen many times. Its antigen is not identified. The source of this sequence is a woman between 45 and 60 years old with Graves' hyperthyroidism. Sequencing was done on a sample of blood. This rearrangement joins TRBV11-2 to TRBJ1-2, with D hard to call. The CDR3 region is CASSLGPFYGYTF. CDR3 nucleotide sequence: TGTGCCAGCAGCTTAGGTCCGTTCTATGGCTACACCTTC. Filled out from reference TRBV11-2 and TRBJ1-2, the complete variable domain reads EAGVAQSPRYKIIEKRQSVAFWCNPISGHATLYWYQQILGQGPKLLIQFQNNGVVDDSQLPKDRFSAERLKGVDSTLKIQPAKLEDSAVYLCASSLGPFYGYTFGSGTRLTVV.